Listed below are T cell receptor beta chains from one sample, sequenced in a study of blood T cells in healthy people across ages. TCRdb passed the 5' RACE reads through MiXCR, listing each CDR3 protein once. This table holds roughly 500,000 distinct CDR3 sequences, roughly 28% found once. The material sequenced was blood. These receptors all come from a woman aged 70 to 79 in good health. Each CDR3 is given with its conserved first and last residue. D genes are given only for firm matches. Clone sizes are given selectively: once, few, many, or a class where the clone is expanded.

v_gene,j_gene,abundance,d_gene,CDR3aa,CDR3nt
TRBV5-4,TRBJ1-1,NA,NA,CASSSRTEPTVEAFF,TGTGCCAGCAGCTCCCGCACGGAGCCGACGGTCGAAGCTTTCTTT
TRBV2,TRBJ1-4,few,NA,CASSGLNPNEKLFF,TGTGCCAGCAGTGGACTAAATCCTAATGAAAAACTGTTTTTT
TRBV5-1,TRBJ1-4,NA,NA,CASSRSPGDLTNEKLFF,TGCGCCAGCAGCCGGAGCCCAGGAGATTTAACTAATGAAAAACTGTTTTTT
TRBV20-1,TRBJ2-1,few,TRBD2,CSVGRSGGAYEQFF,TGCAGTGTCGGGCGTAGCGGGGGGGCCTATGAGCAGTTCTTC
TRBV7-6,TRBJ2-5,NA,NA,CASSYTRQETQYF,TGTGCCAGCAGCTACACTAGACAAGAGACCCAGTACTTC
TRBV7-2,TRBJ2-7,NA,TRBD2,CASSFRLAGVLDNEQYF,TGTGCCAGCAGCTTTAGACTAGCGGGGGTTCTGGACAACGAGCAGTACTTC
TRBV12-5,TRBJ1-4,NA,NA,CASGLSHNEKLFF,TGTGCTAGTGGTTTGTCTCATAATGAAAAACTGTTTTTT
TRBV6-6,TRBJ1-1,few,NA,CASSYSMQGTEAFF,TGTGCCAGCAGTTACTCGATGCAGGGCACTGAAGCTTTCTTT
TRBV29-1,TRBJ1-2,NA,TRBD1,CSVEGTGGQGPYGYTF,TGCAGCGTTGAAGGGACAGGAGGACAGGGGCCTTATGGCTACACCTTC
TRBV6-6,TRBJ2-1,few,TRBD2,CASSPNGGREQFF,TGTGCCAGCAGTCCGAATGGCGGGAGGGAGCAGTTCTTC
TRBV5-1,TRBJ1-2,NA,TRBD1,CASSLGGTENYGYTF,TGCGCCAGCAGCTTGGGAGGGACAGAAAACTATGGCTACACCTTC
TRBV5-1,TRBJ2-1,many,TRBD2,CASSLSSGGYNEQFF,TGCGCCAGCAGCTTGTCTAGCGGGGGGTACAATGAGCAGTTCTTC